Presented here are 9 T cell receptor beta chains from one specimen sequenced in a study of cytomegalovirus exposure and HLA in healthy donors. The PCR made use of 60 Vbeta and 13 Jbeta primers. The table came from immunoSEQ multiplex PCR; TCRdb's copy has only in-frame clones and leaves some out. The repertoire holds 120,000 to 150,000 clones, with over 60% as singletons. Source material: PBMCs. These receptors all come from a man aged 35-49 years in good health and CMV-seropositive.

The V gene is TRBV7-9, the J gene TRBJ1-2; D gene unclear. The CDR3 loop spans 14 amino acids. The germline gives CDR1 SEHNR, CDR2 FQNEAQ (reference sequence). Between the trimmed V and J ends, which lost 7 bases and 4 bases, there was a span of 16 bases. The CDR3 coding sequence is TGTGCCAGCACCCCCCCCGAGGGCGCCTATGGCTACACCTTC. This translates into CASTPPEGAYGYTF.

Here the CDR3 DNA reads TGTGCCAGCAGTCCAGTATCCTTCGGGGAGACCCAGTACTTC. Its translation is CASSPVSFGETQYF. This sequence joins TRBV28 and TRBJ2-5; D is unresolved. Germline loops: CDR1 MDHEN, CDR2 SYDVKM. This CDR3 is built from 14 residues. Trimming stripped 5 bases from V and 5 bases from J, with 15 bases between.

CDR3 sequence reads: CASSIRGATEAFF. CDR3 DNA: TGTGCCAGTAGTATCCGGGGGGCCACTGAAGCTTTCTTT. This chain uses TRBV19 with TRBJ1-1; possibly TRBD1 for D (6 bases). Germline CDR1 is LNHDA and CDR2 is SQIVND (reference sequence). V was pared by 3 bases and J by 4 bases, with 9 bases between. This CDR3 is 13 amino acids long.

This chain uses TRBV6-1 with TRBJ1-1; D perhaps matches TRBD1 (5 bases). Germline values: CDR1 MNHNS, CDR2 SASEGT. V was clipped by 6 bases and J by 1 base, with 15 bases between them. This CDR3 contains 15 residues. CDR3 sequence (DNA): TGTGCCAGCAGAGGGGCCCTTTTGGGGAACACTGAAGCTTTCTTT. This sequence encodes CASRGALLGNTEAFF.

The chain uses TRBV7-9 and TRBJ2-7; D might be TRBD2 (6 bases). Germline CDR1 SEHNR, CDR2 FQNEAQ (reference sequence). V lost 7 bases, J lost 3 bases, and 13 bases lay in between. The CDR3 has 13 residues. This CDR3 reads CASTWGDYYEQYF. Written as DNA, the CDR3 is TGTGCCAGCACCTGGGGGGATTACTACGAGCAGTACTTC.

This chain uses TRBV15 with TRBJ1-5; D might be TRBD1 (5 bases). This CDR3 is built from 13 residues. The germline V and J ends were trimmed by 5 bases and 2 bases, with 7 bases remaining between them. CDR1 and CDR2 (germline): LNHNV, YYDKDF (reference sequence). CDR3 loop: CATSEQGNQPQHF. DNA of the CDR3: TGTGCCACCAGCGAACAGGGCAATCAGCCCCAGCATTTT.

The chain combines TRBV7-8 with TRBJ1-3, with D possibly matching TRBD1 (6 bases). V dropped 2 bases and J dropped 1 base, with 12 bases sitting between them. The CDR3 length is 16 residues. CDR1 is SGHVS, CDR2 FQNEAQ, per germline. CDR3 residues: CASSLPGVVSGNTIYF. The CDR3 DNA reads as TGTGCCAGCAGCTTACCAGGGGTCGTTTCTGGAAACACCATATATTTT.

In regard to this clone: Its ends do not fully match the called genes, so a read error is possible. V and J are TRBV18 and TRBJ2-7, with 7 positions matching TRBD1. CDR3 length: 15 residues. CDR1 is KGHSH, CDR2 LQKENI, per germline. CDR3 region: CASSPPGQVIYEQYF. The CDR3, as DNA: TGTGCCAGCTCCCCACCCGGACAGGTAATCTACGAGCAGTACTTC.

The rearrangement joins TRBV18 to TRBJ1-5, with D possibly TRBD1 on 5 matching bases. The germline V and J ends were trimmed by 1 base and 4 bases, with 5 bases remaining between them. In germline, CDR1 is KGHSH, CDR2 LQKENI. This CDR3 region has 13 residues. The CDR3 spells CASSPRQNQPQHF. CDR3 in DNA: TGTGCCAGCTCACCACGACAGAATCAGCCCCAGCATTTT.